This T cell receptor beta chain was observed in a study of blood T cells in healthy people across ages. Study overall: Roughly one uniquely barcoded beta molecule per two T cells was captured. General study results and limits: PBMC samples, being unsorted, prevented any conclusive comparison of naive and antigen-experienced cells.

V was clipped by 3 bases and J by 7 bases; unmatched bases: 1. The CDR3 length is 15 residues. Primers used in a second PCR of about 7 to 12 cycles were a sample-barcoded 5' primer and a J-beta primer mix. Unique molecular identifiers of 12 random nucleotides labeled each cDNA. Per-sample output comprised a minimum of 2.5 million paired-end reads containing CDR3. TCRdb recomputed calls from the 5' RACE reads with MiXCR, one row per CDR3 protein. The profile shows about 570,000 distinct CDR3 sequences, roughly a quarter of them singletons. In the case of this clonotype: As yet, its antigen is unknown.

The sample also formed part of further work on T cells of mothers and their children.

The rearrangement uses TRBV12-3 or TRBV12-4 and TRBJ2-3, with 16 nucleotides matching TRBD2. The TCR comes from a boy under 10 years old in good health. Sequenced sample: blood. CDR3 DNA sequence: TGTGCCAGCAGTTTGGGACTAGCGGGGGGGAATACGCAGTATTTT. Protein: CASSLGLAGGNTQYF.